What follows are 16 T cell receptor beta chains derived from one specimen sequenced in a study of shared clonotypes between healthy human individuals (dated by TCRdb to the early 2020s). The method was the immunoSEQ multiplex PCR assay. The source is immuneACCESS, and TCRdb retained only in-frame sequences with V and J called. Part of the clones is not carried over; for the studies checked, unresolved V genes explain less than half of this, and the remainder is unexplained. The sample table records approximately 88,000 clones; 68% of these occur just once. The biggest ten clones account for roughly 52% of the sample. Material: memory CD8+ T cells sorted from blood. What this sample's cell subset or site label stands for: CD45RO+ cells pooled with CCR7-negative TemRA cells. The receptor source for this set is a man aged 30 to 45 in good health.

The rearrangement uses TRBV13 and TRBJ2-5; perhaps TRBD2 as D (5 bases). The CDR3 extends over 13 amino acids. CDR1 is PRHDT and CDR2 is FYEKMQ in the germline V gene (reference sequence). The V gene lost 5 bases and the J gene lost 5 bases, with 12 bases spanning the gap. The DNA of the CDR3 is TGTGCCAGCAGCGGCCTGCCGGGGGAGACCCAGTACTTC. Translated: CASSGLPGETQYF.

The chain recombines TRBV11-3 with TRBJ1-2; tentative D call: TRBD1 (5 bases). Germline values: CDR1 SGHNT, CDR2 YENEEA. V was clipped by 5 bases and J by 3 bases, with 19 bases between them. This CDR3 is built from 16 residues. CDR3 in amino acids: CASSPLPGVKDYGYTF. CDR3 bases: TGTGCCAGCAGCCCTCTCCCGGGGGTGAAGGACTATGGCTACACCTTC.

The chain is built from TRBV2 and TRBJ2-1; 9 nucleotides match TRBD2. The CDR3 has 14 amino acids. Germline CDR1 and CDR2: SNHLY and FYNNEI. J lost 7 bases, V lost 7 bases, and 8 bases had no gene match. The CDR3 DNA sequence: TGTGCCAGCATCCCTAGCGGGAACTCAAATGAGCAGTTCTTC. Translating it yields CASIPSGNSNEQFF.

This clone has more than one count but fewer than ten. The chain combines TRBV27 with TRBJ2-5, with a weak D call TRBD2 (5 bases). The germline V gene has CDR1 MNHEY and CDR2 SMNVEV (reference sequence). The V gene lost 4 bases and the J gene lost 1 base, with 22 bases spanning the gap. The CDR3 has 18 amino acids. The CDR3 protein is CASSSYKRARTPQETQYF. In nucleotides, the CDR3 is TGTGCCAGCAGTTCATACAAACGGGCTAGGACTCCCCAAGAGACCCAGTACTTC.

The rearrangement uses TRBV5-1 and TRBJ2-5; 7 bases map to TRBD1. Trimming took 4 bases from V and 2 from J; bases not matched to a gene: 5. Germline V gene sequence: CDR1 SGHRS, CDR2 YFSETQ. The CDR3 is made up of 14 amino acids. In DNA form, the CDR3 reads TGCGCCAGCAGCCGAACACAGGGGCAAGAGACCCAGTACTTC. Translation gives CASSRTQGQETQYF.

Only a few counts were recorded for this clone. V usage is TRBV27 and J usage is TRBJ2-2; D not resolved. Germline CDR1 is MNHEY and CDR2 is SMNVEV (reference sequence). The CDR3 is 17 amino acids. V lost 4 bases and J lost 0, with 15 bases in between. This CDR3 reads CASSYESSSANTGELFF. Written as DNA, the CDR3 is TGTGCCAGCAGTTACGAGAGCTCGTCCGCGAACACCGGGGAGCTGTTTTTT.

Remarks on this clone: This CDR3 is also generated by other DNA sequences in the sample. The J gene is TRBJ2-2, the V gene TRBV7-3; D gene unclear. The CDR3 consists of 12 residues. The V end lost 5 bases, the J end lost 2 bases, and 3 bases lay between the germline ends. Germline V lookup: CDR1 SGHTA, CDR2 FQGTGA. CDR3 loop: CASSPNTGELFF. CDR3 DNA: TGTGCCAGCAGCCCAAACACCGGGGAGCTGTTTTTT.

The chain recombines TRBV6-9 with TRBJ2-2; perhaps TRBD2 as D (5 bases). The CDR3 spans 14 residues. V was cut by 4 bases and J by 1 base, with 7 bases left in between. Per germline, CDR1 MNHGY and CDR2 SVAAGI. CDR3 loop: CASSWGENTGELFF. The CDR3 DNA follows: TGTGCCAGCAGTTGGGGAGAGAACACCGGGGAGCTGTTTTTT.

The gene calls are TRBV9 and TRBJ2-2; no firm D call. V dropped 7 bases and J dropped 3 bases, with 16 bases sitting between them. Per the germline V gene, CDR1 is SGDLS and CDR2 is YYNGEE. The CDR3 length is 15 residues. CDR3 bases: TGTGCCAGCGTGGGCGCAAGAGAATACACCGGGGAGCTGTTTTTT. Residues: CASVGAREYTGELFF. Full variable domain (remainder filled in from reference TRBV9 and TRBJ2-2): DSGVTQTPKHLITATGQRVTLRCSPRSGDLSVYWYQQSLDQGLQFLIQYYNGEERAKGNILERFSAQQFPDLHSELNLSSLELGDSALYFCASVGAREYTGELFFGEGSRLTVL.

This chain links TRBV7-6 with TRBJ2-3; D is unresolved. This CDR3 comprises 14 residues. In germline, CDR1 is SGHVS, CDR2 FNYEAQ. Between the trimmed V and J ends, which lost 2 bases and 2 bases, there was a span of 8 bases. CDR3 in amino acids: CASSLQLLTDTQYF. The CDR3, as DNA: TGTGCCAGCAGCTTACAACTTCTCACAGATACGCAGTATTTT.

The chain couples TRBV5-1 to TRBJ2-7; D might be TRBD2 (5 bases). The CDR3 has 13 residues. V lost 6 bases and J 6 bases, leaving 16 bases between the germline ends. Germline CDR1 reads SGHRS; CDR2 reads YFSETQ. The CDR3 protein is CASKRETYGEQYF. In nucleotides, the CDR3 is TGCGCCAGCAAGAGGGAAACCTACGGCGAGCAGTACTTC.

This clone was detected once. The chain recombines TRBV4-1 with TRBJ2-1, with a tentative D call TRBD2 (5 bases). The CDR3 sequence is 14 residues long. Germline CDR1 reads MGHRA; CDR2 reads YSYEKL. The V end was cut by 1 base, the J end by 5 bases, with 9 bases between. For the CDR3, the DNA is TGCGCCAGCAGCCAAGTTTACGGGAACAATGAGCAGTTCTTC. Protein sequence: CASSQVYGNNEQFF.

The chain is built from TRBV5-6 and TRBJ2-7, with 7 positions matching TRBD2. After removal of 1 base from V and 2 bases from J, the junction contained 3 bases not matched to a gene. The length of the CDR3 is 14 residues. Looked up from germline, CDR1 is SGHDT and CDR2 is YYEEEE. The CDR3: CASSLSGKAYEQYF. The CDR3 DNA sequence: TGTGCCAGCAGCTTGAGCGGGAAAGCCTACGAGCAGTACTTC.

This clone was counted between two and nine times. The rearrangement links TRBV2 to TRBJ2-7, with unresolved D. V was trimmed by 6 bases and J by 7 bases, leaving 10 bases between them. Germline V gene lookup returns CDR1 SNHLY and CDR2 FYNNEI. This CDR3 contains 11 residues. The DNA of the CDR3 is TGTGCCAGCAGAGAACGAAGGGAGCAGTACTTC. Encoded protein: CASRERREQYF.

The chain combines TRBV19 with TRBJ2-7; TRBD2 aligns across 14 bases. J lost 9 bases, V lost 4 bases, and 11 bases had no gene match. The CDR3 consists of 16 residues. Germline CDR1 and CDR2: LNHDA and SQIVND (reference sequence). In DNA form, the CDR3 reads TGTGCCAGTAGTACCAATCTCGGACTAGCGGGAGGTCGGCAGTACTTC. This encodes CASSTNLGLAGGRQYF.

The DNA for the CDR3 is TGTGCTAGTGGTTTGGACAGGGGGCTAAACACTGAAGCTTTCTTT. Protein product: CASGLDRGLNTEAFF. V and J are TRBV12-5 and TRBJ1-1; 9 nucleotides agree with TRBD1. The V and J ends lost 1 base and 2 bases, in that order; junction bases with no gene match: 2. This CDR3 has 15 residues. The germline V gene encodes CDR1 LGHNT and CDR2 FRNRAP.